The next 6 T cell receptor beta chains were all read from a single sample in a study of blood T cell repertoires in COVID-19. Measured with immunoSEQ multiplex PCR; TCRdb has only the in-frame clones, and not every one. The profile covers some 250,000 clones, with around 86% appearing a single time and less than 4% taken by the ten largest. The sample consisted of peripheral blood. Receptor source: a woman younger than 45 who had recovered from COVID-19.

The CDR3 here is CASSKLRVTNTGELFF. CDR3 bases: TGTGCCAGCAGCAAACTCAGGGTTACGAACACCGGGGAGCTGTTTTTT. The chain joins TRBV7-6 to TRBJ2-2; a possible D gene is TRBD1 (5 bases). Looked up from germline, CDR1 is SGHVS and CDR2 is FNYEAQ. The CDR3 extends over 16 amino acids. V lost 5 bases and J lost 0, with 13 bases in between. Full variable domain (missing parts from reference TRBV7-6 and TRBJ2-2): GAGVSQSPRYKVTKRGQDVALRCDPISGHVSLYWYRQALGQGPEFLTYFNYEAQQDKSGLPNDRFSAERPEGSISTLTIQRTEQRDSAMYRCASSKLRVTNTGELFFGEGSRLTVL.

The chain is built from TRBV24-1 and TRBJ2-1; 9 nucleotides agree with TRBD1. V trimming: 5 bases; J trimming: 6 bases; junction bases outside the gene matches: 4. CDR1 and CDR2 (germline): KGHDR, SFDVKD. This CDR3 spans 14 amino acids. The CDR3: CATSGRTGANEQFF. CDR3 sequence (DNA): TGTGCCACCAGTGGAAGGACAGGGGCCAATGAGCAGTTCTTC.

This chain links TRBV9 with TRBJ2-1; 9 nucleotides align to TRBD2. The CDR3 length is 17 residues. The germline V gene encodes CDR1 SGDLS and CDR2 YYNGEE. With 2 bases clipped from V and 0 bases from J, the junction kept 6 bases outside the gene matches. CDR3 protein: CASSVTAGGSSYNEQFF. The CDR3 bases are TGTGCCAGCAGCGTTACAGCGGGGGGAAGCTCCTACAATGAGCAGTTCTTC.

The rearrangement uses TRBV6-5 and TRBJ1-1; D call uncertain. The germline V gene has CDR1 MNHEY and CDR2 SVGAGI. Trimming pared 5 bases from V and 1 base from J, leaving 8 bases between. The CDR3 runs 13 residues. The CDR3 DNA reads TGTGCCAGCAGTAGATACAGGAACACTGAAGCTTTCTTT. It codes for CASSRYRNTEAFF.

This clone has a single count. The rearrangement joins TRBV21-1 to TRBJ2-5; TRBD1, the table's D call, lacks a check against the DNA. TRBV21-1 is recorded as a pseudogene. This CDR3 is built from 18 residues. Here the CDR3 DNA reads TGTGCCAGCAGCTCAGAGGACCCCAGGGTAAGAAGGCAAGAGACCCAGTACTTC. Its translation: CASSSEDPRVRRQETQYF.

A single count supports this clone. The V and J genes are TRBV12-5 and TRBJ2-7, with TRBD1 matching 7 bases. The germline V gene encodes CDR1 LGHNT and CDR2 FRNRAP. After removal of 3 bases from V and 3 bases from J, the junction contained 5 bases not matched to a gene. The CDR3 covers 14 residues. CDR3 region: CASGFWDRYYEQYF. In DNA form, the CDR3 reads TGTGCTAGTGGTTTTTGGGACAGATACTACGAGCAGTACTTC.